Listed below are T cell receptor beta chains from one sample, sequenced in a study of cytomegalovirus exposure and HLA in healthy donors. The method was immunoSEQ multiplex PCR; TCRdb's version includes in-frame clones alone and lacks a portion of them. The repertoire holds some 130,000 clones, with approximately 61% as singletons. What was sequenced was PBMCs. All receptors come from a human donor in good health. The conserved cysteine and the conserved F or W are not part of the CDR3 here. The order of the fields is V gene, CDR3 length, J gene, CDR3 protein.

>TRBV29-1|11|TRBJ2-1
SVLRGGKNEQF
>TRBV6-1|12|TRBJ1-2
ASSEAGQGDGYT
>TRBV11-3|13|TRBJ2-1
ASSQDRAPYNEQF
>TRBV28|10|TRBJ2-7
ASRGGLYEQY
>TRBV19|13|TRBJ2-5
ASSQGLAGRETQY
>TRBV28|14|TRBJ2-1
ASRTGTSGGYNEQF
>TRBV7-8|13|.
ASSLRRGLYYEQY
>TRBV6-5|12|TRBJ1-5
ASSPNRGREPQH
>TRBV5-5|14|TRBJ1-2
ASSLASTGGVYGYT
>TRBV28|10|TRBJ1-1
ASSFVKGEAF
>TRBV6-1|12|TRBJ2-6
ASKQHSGANVLT
>TRBV4-2|12|TRBJ2-4
ASSQGGDFDIQY
>TRBV5-4|13|TRBJ1-1
ASTQGPEARGEAF
>TRBV28|15|TRBJ1-5
ASSLGRGDLSNQPQH
>TRBV28|14|TRBJ2-4
ASSPPGGLAKNIQY
>TRBV4-2|13|TRBJ2-7
ASSQGIVAAYEQY
>TRBV9|13|TRBJ1-1
ASSVGKGLSTEAF
>TRBV9|13|TRBJ1-2
ASSARQAANYSYT
>TRBV5-6|11|TRBJ2-5
ASSPGQEETQY
>TRBV27|13|TRBJ2-7
ASSLSYGTYGEQY
>TRBV28|14|TRBJ2-2
ASSLSGQGAGGELF
>TRBV2|10|TRBJ2-2
ASLTNTGELF
>TRBV2|11|TRBJ2-1
ASSGGLGYEQF
>TRBV7-8|11|TRBJ2-1
ASTPRVNREQF
>TRBV7-6|16|TRBJ2-3
ASSPGLTGHRGGDTQY
>TRBV4-1|13|TRBJ2-2
ASSQPDRGTGELF
>TRBV13|12|TRBJ2-5
ASSFWRELQTQY
>TRBV18|14|TRBJ2-2
ASSSTGGAGTGELF
>TRBV7-2|15|TRBJ2-5
ASSPRLAGGTQETQY
>TRBV7-9|13|TRBJ1-1
AGSLVQGENTEAF
>TRBV6-1|12|TRBJ2-5
ASSENGVRETQY
>TRBV25-1|13|TRBJ2-7
ASSERLANIYEQY
>TRBV27|15|TRBJ2-1
ASSPYLGLAQHNEQF
>TRBV11-2|14|TRBJ2-3
ASSATGQVITDTQY
>TRBV5-1|13|TRBJ2-3
ASSFAQGGTDTQY
>TRBV28|15|TRBJ2-5
ASSPLGQGADKETQY
>TRBV5-4|12|TRBJ2-5
ASSNTGGAETQY
>TRBV5-6|13|TRBJ2-2
ASSLAAQNTGELF
>TRBV6-6|12|TRBJ2-7
ASLPSGSTNEQY
>TRBV5-4|11|TRBJ1-1
AVGGASNTEAF
>TRBV7-3|12|TRBJ2-5
ASSHYGPQETQY
>TRBV4-3|13|TRBJ2-1
ASSQDQGSYNEQF
>TRBV7-2|14|TRBJ2-7
ASSATLGTEVYEQY
>TRBV6-5|13|TRBJ2-7
ASSTRLAGVDEQY
>TRBV21-1|16|TRBJ1-2
ASKGRMIQGEANYGYT
>TRBV5-1|13|TRBJ2-7
ASSYGGDRGYEQY
>TRBV6-1|10|.
ASTSTGVEQY
>TRBV4-1|12|TRBJ2-2
ASSRAVNTGELF
>TRBV9|13|TRBJ2-1
ASSGREGTYNEQF
>TRBV19|12|TRBJ1-1
ASSTRGRSTEAF
>TRBV4-3|13|TRBJ1-2
ASSQEFRGDYGYT
>TRBV10-3|13|TRBJ1-2
AISEAQRGRDGYT
>TRBV18|14|TRBJ2-5
ASSPPRLAGETTQY
>TRBV19|11|TRBJ1-2
ASTMRENYGYT
>TRBV27|14|TRBJ2-7
ASSSAGGLASYEQY
>TRBV9|13|TRBJ1-2
ASSVAGGVGYGYT
>TRBV9|12|TRBJ1-6
ASSSRQGDSPLH